This T cell receptor beta chain stems from a study of CD8+ T cells in alopecia areata. Study-wide results and caveats: In patients, TCRs were shared less clearly than in mice, and HLA may possibly be involved. Clonality in lesional scalp, especially alopecia totalis/universalis, exceeded that of normal scalp.

To note about this clone: The antigen remains undetermined.

Extraction and reverse transcription of RNA yielded cDNA as the sequencing template. The repertoire was sequenced with immunoSEQ multiplex PCR; TCRdb's copy has only in-frame clones and lacks some. The sample includes 150,000 to 200,000 clones, about 54% of them seen just once. The germline V gene encodes CDR1 MGHDK and CDR2 SYGVNS. V was clipped by 6 bases and J by 2 bases, with 9 bases between them. The length of the CDR3 is 13 residues. Starting from PBMCs, sorting isolated CD4+ and CD8+ T cells. The clonotype comes from a human donor in good health. Sequenced material: CD4+ T cells sorted from blood. The J gene is TRBJ2-3, the V gene TRBV25-1, with D maybe TRBD2 (7 bases). Here the CDR3 DNA reads TGTGCCAGCAGCCGGGGGGCCACAGATACGCAGTATTTT. It specifies CASSRGATDTQYF.